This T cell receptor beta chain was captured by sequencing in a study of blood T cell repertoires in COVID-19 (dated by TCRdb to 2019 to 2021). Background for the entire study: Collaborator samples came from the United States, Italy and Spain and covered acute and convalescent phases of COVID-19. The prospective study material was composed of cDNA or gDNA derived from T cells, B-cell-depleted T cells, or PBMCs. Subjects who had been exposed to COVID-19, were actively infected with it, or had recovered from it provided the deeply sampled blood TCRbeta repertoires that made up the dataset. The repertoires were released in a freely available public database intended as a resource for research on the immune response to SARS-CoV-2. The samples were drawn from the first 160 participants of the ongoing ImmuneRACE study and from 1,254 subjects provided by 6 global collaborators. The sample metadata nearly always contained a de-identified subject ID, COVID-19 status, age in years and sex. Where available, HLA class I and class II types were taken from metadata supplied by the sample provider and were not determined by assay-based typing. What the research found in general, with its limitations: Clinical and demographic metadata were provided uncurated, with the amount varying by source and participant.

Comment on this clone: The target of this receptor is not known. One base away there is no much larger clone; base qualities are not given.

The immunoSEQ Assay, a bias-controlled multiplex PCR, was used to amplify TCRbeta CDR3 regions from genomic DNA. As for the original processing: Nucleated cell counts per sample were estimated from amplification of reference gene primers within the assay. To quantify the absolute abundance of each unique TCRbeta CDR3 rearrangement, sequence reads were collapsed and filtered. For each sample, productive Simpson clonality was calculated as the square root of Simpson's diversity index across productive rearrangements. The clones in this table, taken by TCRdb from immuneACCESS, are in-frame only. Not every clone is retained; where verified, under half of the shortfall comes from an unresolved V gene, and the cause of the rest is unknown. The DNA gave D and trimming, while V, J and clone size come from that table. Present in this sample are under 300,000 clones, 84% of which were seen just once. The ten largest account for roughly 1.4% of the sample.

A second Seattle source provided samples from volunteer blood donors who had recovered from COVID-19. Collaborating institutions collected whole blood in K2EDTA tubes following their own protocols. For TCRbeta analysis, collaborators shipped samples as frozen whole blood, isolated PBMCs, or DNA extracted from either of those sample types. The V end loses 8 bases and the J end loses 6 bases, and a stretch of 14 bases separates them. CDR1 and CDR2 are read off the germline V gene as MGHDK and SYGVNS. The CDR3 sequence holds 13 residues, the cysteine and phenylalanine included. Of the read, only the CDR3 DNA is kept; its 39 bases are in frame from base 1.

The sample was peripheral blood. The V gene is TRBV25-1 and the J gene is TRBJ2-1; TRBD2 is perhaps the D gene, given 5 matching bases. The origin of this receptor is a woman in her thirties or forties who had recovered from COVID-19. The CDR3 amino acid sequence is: CASAWLATNEQFF. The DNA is TGTGCCAGCGCCTGGCTAGCCACCAATGAGCAGTTCTTC.